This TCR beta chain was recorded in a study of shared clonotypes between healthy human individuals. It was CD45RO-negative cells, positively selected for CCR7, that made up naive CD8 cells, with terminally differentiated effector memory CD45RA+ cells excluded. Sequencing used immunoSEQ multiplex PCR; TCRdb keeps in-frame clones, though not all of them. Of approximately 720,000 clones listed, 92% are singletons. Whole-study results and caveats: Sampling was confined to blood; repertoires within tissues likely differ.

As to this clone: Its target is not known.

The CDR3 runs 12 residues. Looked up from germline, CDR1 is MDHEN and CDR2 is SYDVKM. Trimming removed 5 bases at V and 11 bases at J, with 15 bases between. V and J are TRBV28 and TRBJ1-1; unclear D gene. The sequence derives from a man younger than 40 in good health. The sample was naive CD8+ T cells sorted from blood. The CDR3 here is CASSPRALGAFF. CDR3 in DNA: TGTGCCAGCAGTCCCCGGGCTCTCGGGGCTTTCTTT.